This entry lists 32 T cell receptor beta chains sequenced from one sample in a study of shared clonotypes between healthy human individuals. Profiling relied on immunoSEQ multiplex PCR, and the TCRdb table lists in-frame clones only, not all of them. Among a few million clones, 90% to 95% were seen once, and the ten largest hold roughly 1.7%. Naive CD8 cells were CD45RO-negative, positively selected for CCR7, excluding terminally differentiated effector memory CD45RA+ cells. Sequencing was done on a sample of naive CD8+ T cells from PBMCs. All receptors come from a man aged 18 to 29 in good health. Some clones in this sample may be carry-over from other donors' samples.

With respect to this clone: The same CDR3 arises from other DNA sequences in this sample as well. J is TRBJ2-7 and V is TRBV7-9, with 8 bases identical to TRBD2. Looked up from germline, CDR1 is SEHNR and CDR2 is FQNEAQ (reference sequence). The CDR3 is made up of 13 amino acids. With 4 bases clipped from V and 5 bases from J, the junction kept 4 bases outside the gene matches. CDR3 coding DNA: TGTGCCAGCAGCTACGGGGGGGTCCACGAGCAGTACTTC. Translated: CASSYGGVHEQYF.

This clone was seen just once. The chain carries TRBV10-3 and TRBJ2-7; 8 bases are a match to TRBD1. The V segment lost 0 bases and the J segment 9 bases; nucleotides outside the gene matches: 10. Germline assignment: CDR1 ENHRY and CDR2 SYGVKD. The length of the CDR3 is 15 residues. The CDR3 spells CAISESRQGLPRQYF. CDR3 DNA sequence: TGTGCCATCAGTGAGTCGAGACAGGGGCTTCCTCGGCAGTACTTC.

The V gene is TRBV4-1, the J gene TRBJ2-1; TRBD1 is a possible D gene (6 bases). The V and J ends lost 0 bases and 1 base respectively, with 7 bases between them. Germline V lookup: CDR1 MGHRA, CDR2 YSYEKL. This CDR3 is built from 15 residues. The CDR3 region is CASSQDGQSYNEQFF. In nucleotides, the CDR3 is TGCGCCAGCAGCCAAGATGGACAGTCCTACAATGAGCAGTTCTTC.

This clone has just one count. The chain recombines TRBV28 with TRBJ2-7; 7 bases are a match to TRBD2. Germline V CDR1 and CDR2: MDHEN, SYDVKM. V shed 8 bases, J shed 3 bases, and the junction held 4 bases outside the gene matches. The CDR3 is made up of 12 amino acids. CDR3 nucleotide sequence: TGTGCCAGCTTGGGGGGGGACTACGAGCAGTACTTC. Its protein is CASLGGDYEQYF.

V is TRBV11-2 and J is TRBJ1-1; D might be TRBD1 (5 bases). The CDR3 covers 15 residues. The germline CDR1 and CDR2 sequences are SGHAT and FQNNGV. V was pared by 5 bases and J by 1 base, with 14 bases between. This chain's CDR3 is CASSPPRTQNTEAFF. CDR3 sequence (DNA): TGTGCCAGCAGCCCCCCCCGGACACAGAACACTGAAGCTTTCTTT.

Concerning this clone itself: Other DNA sequences in the sample encode the same CDR3. The gene calls are TRBV9 and TRBJ2-5; D ambiguous. V shed 5 bases and J shed 2 bases, with 7 bases lying between them. Germline loops: CDR1 SGDLS, CDR2 YYNGEE. This CDR3 spans 12 amino acids. This CDR3 is CASSENQETQYF. Written as DNA, the CDR3 is TGTGCCAGCAGTGAGAATCAAGAGACCCAGTACTTC.

This chain uses TRBV7-8 with TRBJ1-2; TRBD1 agrees at 11 bases. Germline V gene sequence: CDR1 SGHVS, CDR2 FQNEAQ. V gave up 5 bases and J gave up 4 bases; unmatched junction bases: 3. The CDR3 is 14 residues long. For the CDR3, the DNA is TGTGCCAGCAGCGGACAGGGGGCGGGCTATGGCTACACCTTC. This sequence encodes CASSGQGAGYGYTF.

This chain uses TRBV28 with TRBJ2-7; TRBD1 aligns across 7 bases. Germline values: CDR1 MDHEN, CDR2 SYDVKM. This CDR3 has 16 residues. The ends lost 2 bases at V and 3 bases at J; junction bases unmatched: 10. CDR3 nucleotide sequence: TGTGCCAGCAGTTTAGCCAGAGGACAGGTACGCTACGAGCAGTACTTC. This gives the protein CASSLARGQVRYEQYF.

The gene calls are TRBV9 and TRBJ1-2, with 7 bases that match TRBD1. This CDR3 comprises 17 residues. After removal of 3 bases from V and 4 bases from J, the junction contained 15 bases not matched to a gene. From germline, CDR1 is SGDLS and CDR2 YYNGEE. CDR3 region: CASSANDRVGRSYGYTF. DNA for the CDR3: TGTGCCAGCAGCGCCAATGACAGGGTTGGAAGGAGCTATGGCTACACCTTC. Together with reference TRBV9 and TRBJ1-2, the CDR3 gives the full variable domain: DSGVTQTPKHLITATGQRVTLRCSPRSGDLSVYWYQQSLDQGLQFLIQYYNGEERAKGNILERFSAQQFPDLHSELNLSSLELGDSALYFCASSANDRVGRSYGYTFGSGTRLTVV.

A word on this clone: Other nucleotide sequences in the sample specify the same CDR3. J is TRBJ2-7 and V is TRBV27; D may be TRBD1 (6 bases). There are 16 residues in the CDR3. Trimming stripped 5 bases from V and 0 bases from J, with 17 bases between. Germline CDR1 and CDR2: MNHEY and SMNVEV (reference sequence). CDR3 amino acids: CASSPSAGESSYEQYF. In nucleotides, the CDR3 is TGTGCCAGCAGTCCGTCTGCAGGGGAATCCTCCTACGAGCAGTACTTC.

A word on this clone: The conserved phenylalanine or tryptophan normally closing the CDR3 is absent here, so this likely arose from a read error. The DNA is left out, because the CDR3 cannot be placed on it with certainty; the CDR3 is given as TCRdb lists it. The chain carries TRBV27 and TRBJ2-7; the listed D gene, TRBD2, was not tested against the DNA. From its first to its last residue, the CDR3 has 12 amino acids. Germline V lookup: CDR1 MNHEY, CDR2 SMNVEV (reference sequence). CDR3 sequence reads: CASPGLDVREPS.

The rearrangement links TRBV21-1 to TRBJ1-5; the table calls TRBD1, which could not be checked here. TRBV21-1 is marked as a pseudogene. There are 16 residues in the CDR3. The chain's CDR3 is CASSHSKQGTHQPQHF. CDR3 in DNA: TGTGCCAGCAGCCATTCAAAACAGGGGACGCATCAGCCCCAGCATTTT.

This rearrangement joins TRBV6-5 to TRBJ1-2; possible D gene TRBD1, 6 bases. The CDR3 is made up of 15 amino acids. V lost 0 bases and J lost 5, with 13 bases in between. The germline V gene encodes CDR1 MNHEY and CDR2 SVGAGI. In DNA form, the CDR3 reads TGTGCCAGCAGTTACTCGGAGGGGGGGGAGTATGGCTACACCTTC. It encodes CASSYSEGGEYGYTF.

The chain has TRBV5-1 and TRBJ2-7; 11 nucleotides match TRBD2. The CDR3 runs to 17 residues. V shed 6 bases and J 5 bases; nucleotides not matched to a gene: 16. The germline V gene has CDR1 SGHRS and CDR2 YFSETQ. The CDR3 reads CASNPTSVASGGHEQYF. CDR3 in DNA: TGCGCCAGCAATCCTACCTCGGTCGCTAGCGGGGGGCACGAGCAGTACTTC.

This sequence joins TRBV29-1 and TRBJ2-7; TRBD2 agrees at 12 bases. CDR3 length: 15 amino acids. The germline V gene has CDR1 SQVTM and CDR2 ANQGSEA. After removal of 3 bases from V and 0 bases from J, the junction contained 3 bases not matched to a gene. Here the CDR3 reads CSVEPTSGSSYEQYF. In DNA, the CDR3 is TGCAGCGTTGAGCCGACTAGCGGGAGCTCCTACGAGCAGTACTTC.

This chain joins TRBV4-1 and TRBJ2-3, with 8 bases aligning to TRBD1. This CDR3 spans 17 amino acids. V trimming: 5 bases; J trimming: 4 bases; junction bases outside the gene matches: 14. Germline CDR1 is MGHRA and CDR2 is YSYEKL. This chain's CDR3 is CASSTSWDRIIADTQYF. In DNA, the CDR3 is TGCGCCAGCAGCACAAGCTGGGACAGGATTATCGCAGATACGCAGTATTTT.

Turning to this clone: Within the sample, other DNA sequences also encode this same CDR3. J is TRBJ2-7 and V is TRBV2; 13 bases align to TRBD2. The ends lost 4 bases at V and 4 bases at J; junction bases unmatched: 1. The CDR3 contains 14 residues. Germline V gene data show CDR1 as SNHLY and CDR2 as FYNNEI. This chain's CDR3 is CASSGTSGSYEQYF. Written as DNA, the CDR3 is TGTGCCAGCAGTGGGACTAGCGGGAGTTACGAGCAGTACTTC. The full variable domain, completed using reference TRBV2 and TRBJ2-7, is EPEVTQTPSHQVTQMGQEVILRCVPISNHLYFYWYRQILGQKVEFLVSFYNNEISEKSEIFDDQFSVERPDGSNFTLKIRSTKLEDSAMYFCASSGTSGSYEQYFGPGTRLTVT.

The V and J genes are TRBV27 and TRBJ1-1; D is unclear. The V and J ends lost 8 bases and 1 base respectively, with 11 bases between them. The CDR3 is made up of 13 amino acids. Germline assignment: CDR1 MNHEY and CDR2 SMNVEV (reference sequence). CDR3 sequence reads: CASGRPGNTEAFF. The DNA for the CDR3 is TGTGCCAGCGGGAGACCAGGGAACACTGAAGCTTTCTTT.

The chain links TRBV10-3 to TRBJ2-1, with D unclear. V shed 4 bases and J shed 0 bases, with 10 bases lying between them. This CDR3 has 15 residues. CDR1 is ENHRY and CDR2 is SYGVKD in the germline V gene. CDR3 DNA: TGTGCCATCAGTGTTGGCCAGGTCTCCTACAATGAGCAGTTCTTC. Translation gives CAISVGQVSYNEQFF.

On this clone itself: Other DNA sequences in this sample translate to the same CDR3. The CDR3: CASSQRDRGYEQYF. CDR3 DNA sequence: TGCGCCAGCAGCCAACGGGACAGGGGATACGAGCAGTACTTC. This chain joins TRBV4-1 and TRBJ2-7; TRBD1 matches 10 bases. In germline, CDR1 is MGHRA, CDR2 YSYEKL. The V segment lost 2 bases and the J segment 4 bases; nucleotides outside the gene matches: 2. This CDR3 spans 14 amino acids.

The V and J genes are TRBV19 and TRBJ2-1; 9 bases align to TRBD2. Germline V lookup: CDR1 LNHDA, CDR2 SQIVND (reference sequence). With V trimmed by 5 bases and J by 8 bases, 10 bases remained unmatched. The CDR3 totals 15 residues. CDR3 in DNA: TGTGCCAGTAGTCGGGCGGGAGGGCGTTACGATGAGCAGTTCTTC. The encoded protein is CASSRAGGRYDEQFF. The complete variable domain, with remaining parts taken from reference TRBV19 and TRBJ2-1, reads DGGITQSPKYLFRKEGQNVTLSCEQNLNHDAMYWYRQDPGQGLRLIYYSQIVNDFQKGDIAEGYSVSREKKESFPLTVTSAQKNPTAFYLCASSRAGGRYDEQFFGPGTRLTVL.

DNA for the CDR3: TGTGCCAGCAGCTTTGGACAGCCGAGCTCCTACGAGCAGTACTTC. This codes for CASSFGQPSSYEQYF. The V and J genes are TRBV11-2 and TRBJ2-7; tentatively, D is TRBD1 (6 bases). The CDR3 consists of 15 residues. V was trimmed by 3 bases and J by 0 bases, leaving 12 bases between them. The germline CDR1 and CDR2 sequences are SGHAT and FQNNGV.

V usage is TRBV10-1 and J usage is TRBJ2-7, with 7 bases identical to TRBD1. Losses at the gene ends were 4 bases for V and 5 bases for J; bases not matched to a gene: 8. Germline V gene sequence: CDR1 WNHNN, CDR2 SYGVQD (reference sequence). The CDR3 spans 14 residues. CDR3 sequence: CASSAGQMGDEQYF. CDR3 in DNA: TGCGCCAGCAGTGCGGGACAGATGGGCGACGAGCAGTACTTC.

As concerns this clone: At the DNA level, this CDR3 is encoded by other sequences in the same sample as well. The chain is built from TRBV4-3 and TRBJ2-7; 13 bases align to TRBD2. The CDR3 has 15 residues. Germline trimming cut 4 bases from V and 2 bases from J; bases unmatched to any gene: 2. CDR1 is LGHNA, CDR2 YSLEER, per germline. The CDR3 protein is CASSPGTSGAYEQYF. CDR3 bases: TGCGCCAGCAGCCCGGGGACTAGCGGGGCCTACGAGCAGTACTTC.

To note about this clone: The sample holds other DNA sequences that translate to the same CDR3. V gene TRBV27 combines with J gene TRBJ2-7, with 7 bases fitting TRBD1. After removal of 0 bases from V and 3 bases from J, the junction contained 8 bases not matched to a gene. CDR3 length: 16 residues. Germline-derived CDR1 and CDR2 are MNHEY and SMNVEV (reference sequence). The CDR3 sequence is CASSLSVGQINYEQYF. The CDR3 nucleotides read TGTGCCAGCAGTTTATCGGTGGGACAGATCAACTACGAGCAGTACTTC.

The chain has TRBV7-6 and TRBJ2-7; 8 nucleotides agree with TRBD2. There are 15 residues in the CDR3. The V and J ends lost 2 bases and 6 bases, in that order; junction bases with no gene match: 9. Germline V gives CDR1 SGHVS, CDR2 FNYEAQ. The CDR3 nucleotides read TGTGCCAGCAGCTTATTGACGGGAGGGAATCGCGAGCAGTACTTC. This codes for CASSLLTGGNREQYF.

V and J are TRBV28 and TRBJ1-4, with D possibly being TRBD1 (6 bases). Germline V gives CDR1 MDHEN, CDR2 SYDVKM. This CDR3 region has 15 residues. V gave up 5 bases and J gave up 2 bases, with 12 bases separating them. For the CDR3, the DNA is TGTGCCAGCAGTCGTAACAGGGAGACTAATGAAAAACTGTTTTTT. Its translation is CASSRNRETNEKLFF.

This chain joins TRBV10-2 and TRBJ2-1; perhaps TRBD2 as D (5 bases). V lost 5 bases, J lost 5 bases, and 19 bases lay in between. CDR3 length equals 16 residues. Germline-derived CDR1 and CDR2 are WSHSY and SAAADI. CDR3 amino acids: CASSPPSGMADNEQFF. The CDR3 DNA sequence: TGCGCCAGCAGTCCACCCTCGGGAATGGCTGACAATGAGCAGTTCTTC.

The V and J genes are TRBV27 and TRBJ2-2; 10 bases map to TRBD1. The CDR3 spans 17 residues. The V gene's germline CDR1 is MNHEY and CDR2 SMNVEV (reference sequence). V lost 4 bases and J lost 4; bases outside the gene matches: 9. The CDR3 reads CASSSTPGTGATGELFF. CDR3 coding DNA: TGTGCCAGCAGTTCGACACCCGGGACAGGGGCCACCGGGGAGCTGTTTTTT.

Concerning this clone itself: The same CDR3 is also encoded by other DNA sequences in this sample. The chain has TRBV5-6 and TRBJ1-1; tentatively, D is TRBD1 (5 bases). Deletions cut 2 bases from V and 2 bases from J, with 10 bases between. Germline-derived CDR1 and CDR2 are SGHDT and YYEEEE. This CDR3 is built from 14 residues. The CDR3 reads CASSFGTGNTEAFF. DNA for the CDR3: TGTGCCAGCAGCTTCGGGACTGGAAACACTGAAGCTTTCTTT.

Only one count was recorded for this clone. The V gene is TRBV7-3, the J gene TRBJ2-1; 7 bases line up with TRBD2. Trimming at V came to 1 base and at J to 8 bases, leaving 11 bases not matched to a gene. The CDR3 is made up of 16 amino acids. The germline V gene has CDR1 SGHTA and CDR2 FQGTGA. The CDR3 spells CASSLKRGREDYEQFF. The CDR3 DNA reads as TGTGCCAGCAGCTTAAAGAGGGGACGGGAGGACTATGAGCAGTTCTTC.

The chain has TRBV7-9 and TRBJ2-7, with unresolved D. From germline, CDR1 is SEHNR and CDR2 FQNEAQ (reference sequence). This CDR3 has 13 residues. Trimming pared 0 bases from V and 5 bases from J, leaving 8 bases between. The CDR3 nucleotides are TGTGCCAGCAGCTTAGCAGGGTATCACGAGCAGTACTTC. Encoded protein: CASSLAGYHEQYF.